What follows are 23 T cell receptor beta chains derived from one specimen sequenced in a study of T-cell reconstitution after alpha-beta-depleted transplantation in children. TCRbeta library preparation incorporated unique molecular identifiers. MiXCR, applied by TCRdb to the PCR reads, yields one record per CDR3 protein. The sample contains 500,000 or so distinct CDR3 sequences, about 10% of which appear only once. This sample comprised PBMCs, mostly from graft donor cells, obtained 180 days after TCRalphabeta/CD19-depleted stem cell transplant. The receptors stem from a female patient aged 2-10 years who had a stem cell transplant for aplastic anemia, so the T cells may come from the graft donor.

There are many counts of this clonotype. The rearrangement links TRBV7-9 to TRBJ2-5; either TRBD1 or TRBD2 may fit D (6 bases each). The length of the CDR3 is 15 residues. Trimming stripped 1 base from V and 2 bases from J, with 11 bases between. Germline V gives CDR1 SEHNR, CDR2 FQNEAQ (reference sequence). The DNA of the CDR3 is TGTGCCAGCAGCTTAGTTGGGGGGCTTCAAGAGACCCAGTACTTC. Translated, it gives CASSLVGGLQETQYF.

This clonotype was detected many times. The CDR3 sequence: CASMMGPEAFF. Here the CDR3 DNA reads TGTGCCAGCATGATGGGACCTGAAGCTTTCTTT. The chain links TRBV12-3 or TRBV12-4 to TRBJ1-1; perhaps TRBD1 as D (5 bases). V was clipped by 7 bases and J by 6 bases, with 9 bases between them. The CDR3 is 11 amino acids.

Concerning this clonotype: A much larger clone sits a single nucleotide away, making a read error possible. The rearrangement joins TRBV5-1 to TRBJ2-5; no reliable D call. This CDR3 contains 13 residues. Trimming took 3 bases from V and 5 from J, leaving 11 bases between them. From germline, CDR1 is SGHRS and CDR2 YFSETQ. CDR3 bases: TGCGCCAGCAGCTCGGTGGTCCTGGAGACCCAGTACTTC. It encodes CASSSVVLETQYF.

CDR3 residues: CASSPLGQGITYEQYF. CDR3 nucleotide sequence: TGTGCCAGCTCACCACTAGGCCAGGGGATTACCTACGAGCAGTACTTC. The chain couples TRBV18 to TRBJ2-7; TRBD1 is a possible D gene (6 bases). V was cut by 1 base and J by 2 bases, with 15 bases left in between. Germline V gene data show CDR1 as KGHSH and CDR2 as LQKENI. CDR3 length equals 16 residues.

Note on this clonotype: This sequence may be a read error, since a much larger clone differs from it by one base. The J gene is TRBJ2-5, the V gene TRBV7-2; 11 bases agree with TRBD2. CDR1 SGHTA and CDR2 FQGNSA come from the germline V gene. Trimming removed 3 bases from V and 7 bases from J; junction bases left unmatched: 7. The length of the CDR3 is 15 residues. Here the CDR3 DNA reads TGTGCCAGCAGCTTCATAGCGGGAGGGTCAGGGACCCAGTACTTC. Amino acids: CASSFIAGGSGTQYF. The whole variable domain, remainder taken from reference TRBV7-2 and TRBJ2-5, is GAGVSQSPSNKVTEKGKDVELRCDPISGHTALYWYRQSLGQGLEFLIYFQGNSAPDKSGLPSDRFSAERTGGSVSTLTIQRTQQEDSAVYLCASSFIAGGSGTQYFGPGTRLLVL.

The genes are TRBV20-1 and TRBJ2-1; 7 positions match TRBD1. The trim removed 4 bases at V and 9 bases at J, leaving 12 bases unmatched. Germline V gene sequence: CDR1 DFQATT, CDR2 SNEGSKA (reference sequence). The CDR3 sequence is 14 residues long. The CDR3 DNA sequence: TGCAGTGCTACCTCCGACAGGGATGTAAGTGAGCAGTTCTTC. It encodes CSATSDRDVSEQFF.

This clonotype turned up a few times. This chain uses TRBV24-1 with TRBJ2-3; perhaps TRBD1 as D (6 bases). V lost 7 bases and J 2 bases, leaving 15 bases between the germline ends. CDR1 and CDR2 from the germline V gene are KGHDR and SFDVKD. CDR3 length: 15 residues. The CDR3, as DNA: TGTGCCACCAGCCCCCGGGACACCTTCACAGATACGCAGTATTTT. This translates into CATSPRDTFTDTQYF.

Many counts were recorded for this clonotype. The rearrangement links TRBV29-1 to TRBJ2-7; maybe TRBD2 (6 bases). Trimming stripped 7 bases from V and 0 bases from J, with 19 bases between. CDR1 is SQVTM, CDR2 ANQGSEA, per germline. The CDR3 totals 15 residues. The chain's CDR3 is CSARTPGGVSYEQYV. DNA of the CDR3: TGCAGCGCAAGGACGCCCGGAGGGGTCTCCTACGAGCAGTACGTC.

The chain is built from TRBV7-8 and TRBJ2-6; 9 bases align to TRBD1. CDR1 SGHVS and CDR2 FQNEAQ come from the germline V gene. The CDR3 length is 20 residues. The V segment lost 0 bases and the J segment 3 bases; nucleotides outside the gene matches: 12. CDR3 sequence (DNA): TGTGCCAGCAGCTTAGCGCCCCCCGGGACAGGGTTGCGTGGGGCCAACGTCCTGACTTTC. Amino acid sequence: CASSLAPPGTGLRGANVLTF.

This clonotype has only a few counts. The DNA of the CDR3 is TGTGCCACCAGTGGACTGACTAGCGGGGGAACCCGGAGCTCCTACAATGAGCAGTTCTTC. Amino acid sequence: CATSGLTSGGTRSSYNEQFF. The chain couples TRBV24-1 to TRBJ2-1; 12 bases are a match to TRBD2. This CDR3 region has 20 residues. Germline lookup yields CDR1 KGHDR and CDR2 SFDVKD. With V trimmed by 5 bases and J by 0 bases, 13 bases remained unmatched.

This chain connects TRBV2 to TRBJ1-1, with D possibly matching TRBD1 (5 bases). CDR1 and CDR2 (germline): SNHLY, FYNNEI. CDR3 size: 13 residues. V lost 8 bases and J lost 8, with 18 bases in between. The CDR3 spells CASALTATREAFF. Here the CDR3 DNA reads TGTGCCAGCGCGCTGACAGCCACAAGAGAAGCTTTCTTT.

V and J are TRBV28 and TRBJ1-2, with D maybe TRBD1 (5 bases). The CDR3 covers 10 residues. The V end lost 8 bases, the J end lost 8 bases, and 9 bases lay between the germline ends. Germline CDR1 MDHEN, CDR2 SYDVKM. The DNA for the CDR3 is TGTGCCAGCCAGGGTGGCGGCTACACCTTC. It encodes CASQGGGYTF.

Ten or more counts support this clonotype. CDR3 coding DNA: TGTGCCAGTAAGCCCGGGACAGGGGGCCAGTACGAGCAGTACTTC. This encodes CASKPGTGGQYEQYF. The gene calls are TRBV27 and TRBJ2-7, with TRBD1 matching over 12 bases. This CDR3 is built from 15 residues. Germline-derived CDR1 and CDR2 are MNHEY and SMNVEV (reference sequence). With V trimmed by 9 bases and J by 4 bases, 10 bases remained unmatched.

The sample holds a few counts of this clonotype. The chain recombines TRBV11-1 with TRBJ2-2; either TRBD1 or TRBD2 may supply D (5 bases each). CDR1 is SGHAT, CDR2 FQDESV, per germline (reference sequence). Trimming shortened V by 5 bases and J by 1 base, and 23 bases separated the two germline ends. The CDR3 totals 19 residues. CDR3 residues: CASSVVGRGTALNTGELFF. DNA of the CDR3: TGTGCCAGCAGCGTAGTCGGTCGTGGGACGGCTCTGAACACCGGGGAGCTGTTTTTT.

The chain has TRBV9 and TRBJ2-3; the match to TRBD2 covers 7 bases. V lost 3 bases, J lost 0 bases, and 16 bases stayed unmatched. The V gene's germline CDR1 is SGDLS and CDR2 YYNGEE. CDR3 size: 19 residues. The CDR3 region is CASSANLAAGASSTDTQYF. As DNA, the CDR3 is TGTGCCAGCAGCGCCAATCTAGCGGCCGGAGCCTCTAGCACAGATACGCAGTATTTT.

This clonotype was counted only a few times. V and J are TRBV3-1 and TRBJ2-7, with 10 positions matching TRBD2. Germline V gives CDR1 LGHDT, CDR2 YNNKEL (reference sequence). This CDR3 is built from 17 residues. V gave up 1 base and J gave up 4 bases; unmatched junction bases: 10. The chain's CDR3 is CASSQGGISGRSYEQYF. DNA for the CDR3: TGTGCCAGCAGCCAAGGCGGTATTAGCGGGAGGTCTTACGAGCAGTACTTC.

In its sample, this clonotype was seen a few times. The DNA of the CDR3 is TGTGCCAGCAGTTCCCAACAGGTTAATGAAAAACTGTTTTTT. This codes for CASSSQQVNEKLFF. The genes are TRBV28 and TRBJ1-4, with D possibly TRBD1 on 5 matching bases. The CDR3 sequence is 14 residues long. Trimming cost V 4 bases and J 4 bases, with 10 bases left between them. The germline V gene encodes CDR1 MDHEN and CDR2 SYDVKM.

In regard to this clonotype: Being one base from a much bigger clone, this may be a read error. The CDR3 sequence: CASSVVASGNNEQFF. DNA for the CDR3: TGTGCCAGCAGCGTAGTGGCTAGCGGGAATAATGAGCAGTTCTTC. The V gene is TRBV9, the J gene TRBJ2-1; 9 bases fit TRBD2. V shed 0 bases and J 7 bases; nucleotides not matched to a gene: 5. Germline loops: CDR1 SGDLS, CDR2 YYNGEE. There are 15 residues in the CDR3.

V is TRBV7-9 and J is TRBJ2-1; 12 bases line up with TRBD2. Trimming cost V 3 bases and J 7 bases; bases outside gene matches: 1. The CDR3 is made up of 14 amino acids. Per germline, CDR1 SEHNR and CDR2 FQNEAQ (reference sequence). The CDR3 reads CASSFTSGRNEQFF. The DNA of the CDR3 is TGTGCCAGCAGCTTCACTAGCGGGAGGAATGAGCAGTTCTTC.

This clonotype showed up just a few times. The chain joins TRBV10-3 to TRBJ2-2; a weak D match, TRBD2 (6 bases). Looked up from germline, CDR1 is ENHRY and CDR2 is SYGVKD. V shed 4 bases and J shed 3 bases, with 9 bases lying between them. CDR3 length equals 14 residues. The CDR3 nucleotides read TGTGCCATCAGTGGAGGGACTCACACCGGGGAGCTGTTTTTT. Amino acids: CAISGGTHTGELFF.

This clonotype showed up many times. The rearrangement links TRBV10-3 to TRBJ1-2; D ambiguous. The CDR3 runs 15 residues. The germline V and J ends were trimmed by 0 bases and 4 bases, with 12 bases remaining between them. Germline assignment: CDR1 ENHRY and CDR2 SYGVKD. The CDR3 is CAISESIEPSYGYTF. In DNA, the CDR3 is TGTGCCATCAGTGAGTCAATAGAGCCATCCTATGGCTACACCTTC.

The rearrangement links TRBV27 to TRBJ2-1; 7 bases agree with TRBD2. J lost 5 bases, V lost 8 bases, and 12 bases had no gene match. Germline V lookup: CDR1 MNHEY, CDR2 SMNVEV (reference sequence). This CDR3 has 15 amino acids. The CDR3 DNA reads as TGTGCCAGCTTACTCCGGGACTACGCCGACAATGAGCAGTTCTTC. Encoded protein: CASLLRDYADNEQFF.

This clonotype was recorded many times. The chain uses TRBV12-3 or TRBV12-4 and TRBJ2-1; 9 nucleotides agree with TRBD1. CDR3 length: 15 residues. Unmatched junction bases numbered 2, after V lost 4 bases and J lost 1 base. The CDR3 here is CASSSDRGSYNEQFF. CDR3 sequence (DNA): TGTGCCAGCAGTTCGGACAGGGGTTCCTACAATGAGCAGTTCTTC.